This T cell receptor (beta chain) is from a study of blood T cells in healthy people across ages. Points from the study as a whole: Researchers said unsorted PBMCs prevented a conclusive naive versus antigen-experienced comparison. TCR beta diversity per million T cells fell roughly linearly with age.

The second PCR ran about 6 to 11 cycles with a sample-barcoded 5' primer and J-beta primers. TCRdb ran MiXCR on the 5' RACE reads and lists one entry per CDR3 protein. This sample has around 1,000,000 distinct CDR3 sequences; roughly two fifths occur once, and the top ten carry about an eighth. Comments on this clonotype: Its specificity is not known.

CDR1 and CDR2 from the germline V gene are MDHEN and SYDVKM. The CDR3 is 17 residues long. V dropped 6 bases and J dropped 2 bases, with 21 bases sitting between them. V and J are TRBV28 and TRBJ2-3; D is unclear. The receptor comes from a man between 18 and 29 years old in good health. Source material: blood. The CDR3 protein is CASSLGYGYPNTDTQYF. The CDR3 nucleotides read TGTGCCAGCAGCCTGGGCTACGGGTATCCAAACACAGATACGCAGTATTTT.